This record concerns one T cell receptor beta chain sequence. The sample comes from a study of identical twins. TCRdb processed the 5' RACE reads anew with MiXCR; each CDR3 protein has one entry. The sample comprises 200,000 or so distinct CDR3 sequences, 6.5% to 8.5% of which are singletons, and around 2.1% rests with the top ten. Healthy Caucasian individuals made up all the donors. This CDR3 is built from 18 residues. Germline V gene sequence: CDR1 MNHEY, CDR2 SVGEGT. V shed 5 bases and J 2 bases; nucleotides not matched to a gene: 10. The sample was also linked to a second study, of yellow fever vaccine responses in identical twins.

The receptor's source is a woman under 30 in good health. Specimen: memory (CD45RO+) T cells sorted from blood. The rearrangement joins TRBV6-2 or TRBV6-3 to TRBJ2-6; TRBD2 matches 9 bases. CDR3 protein: CASSTLSSGVAGANVLTF. CDR3 nucleotides: TGTGCCAGCAGTACCCTCTCTAGCGGGGTGGCTGGGGCCAACGTCCTGACTTTC.